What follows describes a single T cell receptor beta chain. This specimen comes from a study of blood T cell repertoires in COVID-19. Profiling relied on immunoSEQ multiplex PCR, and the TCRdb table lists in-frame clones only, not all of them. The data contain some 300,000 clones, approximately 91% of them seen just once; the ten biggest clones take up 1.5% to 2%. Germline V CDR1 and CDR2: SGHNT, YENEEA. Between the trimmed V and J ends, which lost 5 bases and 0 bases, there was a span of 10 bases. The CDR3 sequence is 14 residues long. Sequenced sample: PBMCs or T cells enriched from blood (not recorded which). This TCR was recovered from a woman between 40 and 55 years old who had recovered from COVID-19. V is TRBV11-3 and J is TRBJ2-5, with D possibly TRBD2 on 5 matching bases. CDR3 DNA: TGTGCCAGCAGCCCCTGGCGGGACCAAGAGACCCAGTACTTC. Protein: CASSPWRDQETQYF.